A single sample gave rise to the 18 T cell receptor beta chains below, sequenced in a study of blood T cell repertoires in COVID-19. Assay: immunoSEQ multiplex PCR; the TCRdb copy retains only in-frame clones and omits some. The data hold 130,000 to 150,000 clones, with 70% to 80% observed a single time. The sequenced material came from peripheral blood. Receptors were obtained from a woman aged 70 to 79 with COVID-19, enrolled during active disease.

The rearrangement joins TRBV30 to TRBJ1-1, with a tentative D call TRBD1 (5 bases). The V end was cut by 2 bases, the J end by 7 bases, with 14 bases between. Germline V gene data show CDR1 as GTSNPN and CDR2 as SVGIG (reference sequence). The CDR3 totals 13 residues. The CDR3 sequence is CAWSRGRGDEAFF. The CDR3 DNA reads as TGTGCCTGGAGTCGGGGGAGGGGTGATGAAGCTTTCTTT.

The V and J genes are TRBV5-1 and TRBJ2-1; 8 bases match TRBD1. The germline V gene encodes CDR1 SGHRS and CDR2 YFSETQ. After removal of 4 bases from V and 8 bases from J, the junction contained 8 bases not matched to a gene. The CDR3 totals 14 residues. The CDR3 DNA sequence: TGCGCCAGCAGCCAAGGACAGGGTAGCTATGAGCAGTTCTTC. This codes for CASSQGQGSYEQFF. The full variable domain, rest sourced from reference TRBV5-1 and TRBJ2-1, is KAGVTQTPRYLIKTRGQQVTLSCSPISGHRSVSWYQQTPGQGLQFLFEYFSETQRNKGNFPGRFSGRQFSNSRSEMNVSTLELGDSALYLCASSQGQGSYEQFFGPGTRLTVL.

The chain links TRBV9 to TRBJ2-1, with 10 nucleotides matching TRBD2. This CDR3 has 17 residues. J gave up 7 bases and V 0 bases, and 10 bases lay outside the gene matches. The germline V gene has CDR1 SGDLS and CDR2 YYNGEE. The CDR3 sequence: CASSVGPLAGADNEQFF. CDR3 DNA sequence: TGTGCCAGCAGCGTAGGCCCCCTAGCGGGGGCCGATAATGAGCAGTTCTTC.

This chain uses TRBV7-3 with TRBJ1-6; D is perhaps TRBD1 (5 bases). The germline gives CDR1 SGHTA, CDR2 FQGTGA. The CDR3 consists of 14 residues. V lost 2 bases, J lost 8 bases, and 10 bases lay in between. CDR3 in amino acids: CASSLEGAYSPLHF. The CDR3 DNA reads as TGTGCCAGCAGCTTAGAAGGGGCTTATTCACCCCTCCACTTT.

The rearrangement links TRBV19 to TRBJ1-6; 7 bases fit TRBD1. Trimming took 7 bases from V and 10 from J; bases not matched to a gene: 13. The CDR3 is 15 residues long. Per the germline V gene, CDR1 is LNHDA and CDR2 is SQIVND (reference sequence). The CDR3 DNA is TGTGCCAGTACCCCAGGACAGGCGAACCTCTCACCCCTCCACTTT. Translation gives CASTPGQANLSPLHF.

Only a few counts were recorded for this clone. This chain uses TRBV5-1 with TRBJ1-6; 8 positions agree with TRBD1. With 4 bases clipped from V and 8 bases from J, the junction kept 11 bases outside the gene matches. Germline assignment: CDR1 SGHRS and CDR2 YFSETQ. This CDR3 is 16 amino acids long. Here the CDR3 reads CASSPGAGGVDSPLHF. DNA for the CDR3: TGCGCCAGCAGCCCGGGGGCAGGGGGCGTTGATTCACCCCTCCACTTT.

This clone has just one count. The chain is built from TRBV3-1 (or the pseudogene TRBV3-2) and TRBJ2-5; D is undetermined. Germline values: CDR1 LGHDT, CDR2 YNNKEL (reference sequence). CDR3 size: 12 residues. The ends were cut back, 7 bases at V and 5 bases at J, with 11 bases in the middle. The CDR3 loop is CASTKESETQYF. The CDR3 region has the DNA TGTGCCAGCACCAAAGAGAGCGAGACCCAGTACTTC.

This chain uses TRBV5-6 with TRBJ2-4; D remains unclear. V was cut by 0 bases and J by 4 bases, with 5 bases left in between. The CDR3 totals 13 residues. Germline-derived CDR1 and CDR2 are SGHDT and YYEEEE. In DNA, the CDR3 is TGTGCCAGCAGCTTGGACCAGAAAAACATTCAGTACTTC. Translation: CASSLDQKNIQYF. Full variable domain (outside the CDR3, taken from reference TRBV5-6 and TRBJ2-4): DAGVTQSPTHLIKTRGQQVTLRCSPKSGHDTVSWYQQALGQGPQFIFQYYEEEERQRGNFPDRFSGHQFPNYSSELNVNALLLGDSALYLCASSLDQKNIQYFGAGTRLSVL.

The CDR3 coding sequence is TGTGCCAGCAGCTTGACGCCAGGGTCTCGTGATGGCTACACCTTC. Protein: CASSLTPGSRDGYTF. The chain links TRBV5-5 to TRBJ1-2, with D possibly matching TRBD1 (5 bases). V was cut by 1 base and J by 6 bases, with 16 bases left in between. There are 15 residues in the CDR3. The germline V gene has CDR1 SGHKS and CDR2 YYEKEE (reference sequence).

J is TRBJ2-1 and V is TRBV6-5; TRBD2 matches 12 bases. The CDR3 has 15 amino acids. J lost 3 bases, V lost 6 bases, and 3 bases had no gene match. From germline, CDR1 is MNHEY and CDR2 SVGAGI. This CDR3 reads CASSLAGGLYNEQFF. The CDR3, as DNA: TGTGCCAGCAGCCTAGCGGGGGGGCTCTACAATGAGCAGTTCTTC.

The chain joins TRBV5-8 to TRBJ1-2; D uncertain. The germline CDR1 and CDR2 sequences are SGHTS and YDEGEE. This CDR3 comprises 15 residues. The germline V and J ends were trimmed by 4 bases and 8 bases, with 21 bases remaining between them. CDR3 amino acids: CASSTGLNRPWGYTF. Here the CDR3 DNA reads TGTGCCAGCAGCACCGGACTGAACCGCCCATGGGGCTACACCTTC. Variable domain in full (rest from reference TRBV5-8 and TRBJ1-2): EAGVTQSPTHLIKTRGQQATLRCSPISGHTSVYWYQQALGLGLQFLLWYDEGEERNRGNFPPRFSGRQFPNYSSELNVNALELEDSALYLCASSTGLNRPWGYTFGSGTRLTVV.

V usage is TRBV30 and J usage is TRBJ1-2, with D possibly being TRBD1 (6 bases). Deletions cut 1 base from V and 7 bases from J, with 7 bases between. Germline CDR1 reads GTSNPN; CDR2 reads SVGIG (reference sequence). CDR3 length equals 11 residues. Here the CDR3 DNA reads TGTGCCTGGAGTGACAGGGTTGGCTACACCTTC. Its protein is CAWSDRVGYTF.

V is TRBV15 and J is TRBJ1-5; D unclear. CDR1 and CDR2 from the germline V gene are LNHNV and YYDKDF (reference sequence). Between the trimmed V and J ends, which lost 4 bases and 2 bases, there was a span of 18 bases. The CDR3 totals 17 residues. The CDR3 loop reads CATSKAVSREGNQPQHF. The CDR3 DNA sequence: TGTGCCACCAGCAAAGCGGTCTCCCGAGAGGGCAATCAGCCCCAGCATTTT.

The CDR3 DNA is TGTGCCTGGACCTCCTACCAGAACACTGAAGCTTTCTTT. This encodes CAWTSYQNTEAFF. This chain joins TRBV30 and TRBJ1-1; D gene uncertain. V lost 4 bases and J 1 base, leaving 10 bases between the germline ends. Germline CDR1 and CDR2: GTSNPN and SVGIG (reference sequence). The CDR3 consists of 13 residues.

This rearrangement joins TRBV6-2 or TRBV6-3 to TRBJ2-1, with TRBD2 identical over 10 bases. V lost 4 bases, J lost 4 bases, and 7 bases stayed unmatched. The CDR3 is 16 amino acids. Germline V gene sequence: CDR1 MNHEY, CDR2 SVGEGT. Written as DNA, the CDR3 is TGTGCCAGCAGTTCCTCTAGCGGGGGCTTTTACAATGAGCAGTTCTTC. It specifies CASSSSSGGFYNEQFF.

This rearrangement joins TRBV27 to TRBJ1-5; weak D call: TRBD1 (5 bases). Per the germline V gene, CDR1 is MNHEY and CDR2 is SMNVEV (reference sequence). This CDR3 is built from 14 residues. The V end lost 5 bases, the J end lost 4 bases, and 12 bases lay between the germline ends. CDR3 DNA sequence: TGTGCCAGCAGTCCCAGGGCTGGGAATCAGCCCCAGCATTTT. This sequence encodes CASSPRAGNQPQHF.

The chain uses TRBV30 and TRBJ1-4, with a tentative D call TRBD1 (5 bases). Germline values: CDR1 GTSNPN, CDR2 SVGIG (reference sequence). The CDR3 has 14 residues. Trimming cost V 1 base and J 10 bases, with 16 bases left between them. The CDR3 here is CAWSEGGAYGKLFF. CDR3 DNA: TGTGCCTGGAGTGAGGGCGGGGCCTACGGAAAACTGTTTTTT.

This clone appeared once. This CDR3 is CASSFQTSGNNEQFF. Here the CDR3 DNA reads TGTGCCAGCAGCTTTCAGACTAGCGGCAACAATGAGCAGTTCTTC. The chain has TRBV5-4 and TRBJ2-1, with 9 bases identical to TRBD2. The CDR3 is 15 residues long. The germline V gene has CDR1 SGHNT and CDR2 YYREEE (reference sequence). Trimming at V came to 2 bases and at J to 5 bases, leaving 5 bases not matched to a gene.